What follows is one T cell receptor beta chain and its context. The germline CDR1 and CDR2 sequences are SGDLS and YYNGEE. This CDR3 is built from 16 residues. V shed 0 bases, J shed 4 bases, and the junction held 5 bases outside the gene matches. The entry originates in a study of T cell responses to AZD1222 COVID-19 vaccine. The assay was immunoSEQ multiplex PCR, and TCRdb's table has in-frame clones only and misses some. The sample includes roughly 56,000 clones, around 85% of them seen just once. This TCR was sampled from an adult who received the AZD1222 COVID-19 vaccine. This chain uses TRBV9 with TRBJ2-1; TRBD2 aligns across 9 bases. Sequencing was performed on peripheral blood, taken 28 days after the second AZD1222 dose. CDR3 protein: CASSVEASGIYNEQFF. CDR3 coding DNA: TGTGCCAGCAGCGTAGAAGCTAGCGGGATTTACAATGAGCAGTTCTTC.